Shown below are 24 T cell receptor beta chains from a single sample sequenced in a study of post-analysis software for immune sequencing data (dated by TCRdb to between 2014 and 2017). The research as a whole found: Patients showed significantly higher frequencies than controls for five TRBV segments, among them TRBV5-6, TRBV5-1 and TRBV20-1.

Library construction relied on PCR. Sequencing took place on an Illumina HiSeq 2500. Unique molecular identifiers were incorporated into TCR beta cDNA libraries to reduce PCR and sequencing biases. The raw public data were reprocessed by TCRdb itself: fastp quality trimming at Q25, MiXCR clonotype calling, in-frame beta chains only. Identical CDR3 proteins give one entry, which carries the most common genes and DNA. Across this sample there are approximately 730,000 distinct CDR3 sequences, with more than 45% seen only once. The top ten clonotypes cover roughly 4.4% of the sample. These TCRs are of unknown antigen specificity. The sequenced sample consisted of blood. All receptors derive from a girl between 5 and 17 years old with multiple sclerosis.

The gene calls are TRBV7-9 and TRBJ2-1, with 9 bases fitting TRBD2. The CDR3 contains 15 residues. The V gene end was trimmed by 2 bases and the J gene end by 5 bases; junction bases not matched to a gene: 4. CDR1 is SEHNR, CDR2 FQNEAQ, per germline (reference sequence). As DNA, the CDR3 is TGTGCCAGCAGCTTAAGGGTAGCGGGGGACAATGAGCAGTTCTTC. The encoded protein is CASSLRVAGDNEQFF.

The V and J genes are TRBV30 and TRBJ1-1, with D hard to call. Trimming cost V 0 bases and J 2 bases, with 7 bases left between them. CDR1 and CDR2 from the germline V gene are GTSNPN and SVGIG (reference sequence). The length of the CDR3 is 13 residues. The CDR3 DNA reads TGTGCCTGGAGTGTTAGGACCAACACTGAAGCTTTCTTT. Translating it yields CAWSVRTNTEAFF.

This clonotype was seen more than once but under ten times. The chain recombines TRBV12-3 or TRBV12-4 with TRBJ1-2; D call uncertain. CDR3 length: 13 amino acids. Trimming took 2 bases from V and 2 from J, leaving 6 bases between them. DNA for the CDR3: TGTGCCAGCAGTTTAAGGCGGAACTATGGCTACACCTTC. Translated: CASSLRRNYGYTF.

This clonotype was recorded a few times. V and J are TRBV27 and TRBJ2-3; 7 bases line up with TRBD2. With 5 bases clipped from V and 5 bases from J, the junction kept 7 bases outside the gene matches. In germline, CDR1 is MNHEY, CDR2 SMNVEV (reference sequence). The CDR3 is made up of 14 amino acids. The CDR3 DNA reads TGTGCCAGCAGTCCCCGGACTAGATTAGATACGCAGTATTTT. Translated, it gives CASSPRTRLDTQYF.

The chain is built from TRBV27 and TRBJ2-5, with D possibly being TRBD2 (6 bases). Matching the DNA end better, TRBJ2-7 makes the J call doubtful. The CDR3 is 14 residues long. CDR1 and CDR2 from the germline V gene are MNHEY and SMNVEV (reference sequence). CDR3 DNA: TGTGCCAGCAGTTTCGGGGGATCCCTACTCGAGCAGTACTTC. Residues: CASSFGGSLLEQYF.

The chain employs TRBV28 and TRBJ2-3; possibly TRBD2 for D (5 bases). V was shortened by 5 bases and J by 5 bases, with 8 bases between the two germline ends. The CDR3 has 12 amino acids. From germline, CDR1 is MDHEN and CDR2 SYDVKM. CDR3 coding DNA: TGTGCCAGCAGTACCCGGGGAGATACGCAGTATTTT. This sequence encodes CASSTRGDTQYF.

This chain uses TRBV29-1 with TRBJ2-7; the match to TRBD1 covers 8 bases. V lost 1 base, J lost 7 bases, and 6 bases stayed unmatched. The CDR3 runs 13 residues. The germline CDR1 and CDR2 sequences are SQVTM and ANQGSEA. CDR3 nucleotide sequence: TGCAGCGTTGAAGTCGGACAGGGACCTGAGCAGTACTTC. Its translation is CSVEVGQGPEQYF.

The genes are TRBV7-6 and TRBJ1-4; no definite D call. The germline gives CDR1 SGHVS, CDR2 FNYEAQ. This CDR3 contains 17 residues. Trimming left V 3 bases short and J 0 bases short, with 14 bases between. This CDR3 reads CASSLLDIRATNEKLFF. Written as DNA, the CDR3 is TGTGCCAGCAGCTTGCTTGACATTAGGGCAACTAATGAAAAACTGTTTTTT.

The genes are TRBV4-2 and TRBJ2-5; D not certain. The CDR3 runs to 13 residues. The germline V gene has CDR1 LGHNA and CDR2 YNFKEQ. The V and J ends lost 1 base and 9 bases respectively, with 12 bases between them. The CDR3 region is CASSQGPLEPQYF. As DNA, the CDR3 is TGTGCCAGCAGCCAAGGCCCCTTAGAACCCCAGTACTTC.

The chain couples TRBV3-1 to TRBJ2-3; D remains ambiguous. The CDR3 length is 14 residues. Germline V lookup: CDR1 LGHDT, CDR2 YNNKEL (reference sequence). V lost 0 bases and J 2 bases, leaving 6 bases between the germline ends. In nucleotides, the CDR3 is TGTGCCAGCAGCCAAGAGGTTTTCACAGATACGCAGTATTTT. As protein: CASSQEVFTDTQYF.

The rearrangement uses TRBV2 and TRBJ1-2, with D uncertain. Germline values: CDR1 SNHLY, CDR2 FYNNEI. V was cut by 2 bases and J by 8 bases, with 9 bases left in between. The CDR3 contains 12 residues. The CDR3 DNA reads as TGTGCCAGCAGTGAAATGGGGAGAGGCTACACCTTC. Amino acids: CASSEMGRGYTF.

The CDR3 region is CATSSLQETQYF. In nucleotides, the CDR3 is TGTGCCACCAGCAGCCTCCAAGAGACCCAGTACTTC. This chain joins TRBV15 and TRBJ2-5; D not certain. This CDR3 has 12 residues. The V and J ends lost 3 bases and 1 base respectively, with 3 bases between them. Germline V gene data show CDR1 as LNHNV and CDR2 as YYDKDF (reference sequence).

This chain uses TRBV29-1 with TRBJ2-5; D may be TRBD1 (7 bases). This CDR3 region has 11 residues. The V gene's germline CDR1 is SQVTM and CDR2 ANQGSEA. The CDR3 bases are TGCGGCGCGGGACAGAAAGAGACCCAGTACTTC. Protein product: CGAGQKETQYF.

For this clonotype: Lacking the conserved final phenylalanine or tryptophan, this CDR3 likely reflects a read error. CDR3 nucleotides: TGTGCCAGCAGCTTCGACCCCCAGCGGGGAACCACAGATACGCAGTATTTG. Translating it yields CASSFDPQRGTTDTQYL. The chain links TRBV7-9 to TRBJ2-3, with TRBD2 identical over 7 bases. CDR1 SEHNR and CDR2 FQNEAQ come from the germline V gene (reference sequence). The CDR3 contains 17 residues. The V and J ends lost 3 bases and 2 bases, in that order; junction bases with no gene match: 11.

The chain recombines TRBV5-1 with TRBJ2-7, with D unresolved. CDR1 is SGHRS, CDR2 YFSETQ, per germline. The CDR3 has 14 amino acids. Trimming left V 6 bases short and J 5 bases short, with 18 bases between. CDR3 DNA: TGCGCCAGCAAGCGAGACCCCCTTAACGACGAGCAGTACTTC. This gives the protein CASKRDPLNDEQYF.

The rearrangement links TRBV10-3 to TRBJ2-5; D may match TRBD1 or TRBD2 (5 bases each). The germline V and J ends were trimmed by 2 bases and 11 bases, with 18 bases remaining between them. Germline V gene data show CDR1 as ENHRY and CDR2 as SYGVKD. The CDR3 has 14 residues. CDR3 sequence: CAISEDPGRQEQYF. In DNA, the CDR3 is TGTGCCATCAGTGAGGACCCGGGACGCCAAGAGCAGTACTTC.

This clonotype was counted between two and nine times. V usage is TRBV5-1 and J usage is TRBJ2-5; 7 nucleotides agree with TRBD2. The trim removed 5 bases at V and 1 base at J, leaving 11 bases unmatched. Germline CDR1 SGHRS, CDR2 YFSETQ. The CDR3 is 16 residues long. This CDR3 reads CASSRGDAGVQETQYF. The DNA of the CDR3 is TGCGCCAGCAGTCGAGGGGACGCGGGAGTCCAAGAGACCCAGTACTTC. The full variable domain, with the rest looked up from reference TRBV5-1 and TRBJ2-5, is KAGVTQTPRYLIKTRGQQVTLSCSPISGHRSVSWYQQTPGQGLQFLFEYFSETQRNKGNFPGRFSGRQFSNSRSEMNVSTLELGDSALYLCASSRGDAGVQETQYFGPGTRLLVL.

CDR3 DNA: TGTGCCAGCAGCTTAGGCCGGGGGACTAGCGTCTACAATGAGCAGTTCTTC. It encodes CASSLGRGTSVYNEQFF. This chain joins TRBV13 and TRBJ2-1, with 10 bases aligning to TRBD2. With 0 bases clipped from V and 3 bases from J, the junction kept 5 bases outside the gene matches. The germline V gene encodes CDR1 PRHDT and CDR2 FYEKMQ (reference sequence). This CDR3 spans 17 amino acids.

This clonotype has just a few counts. The chain employs TRBV7-9 and TRBJ1-1; 7 bases line up with TRBD1. V trimming: 4 bases; J trimming: 0 bases; junction bases outside the gene matches: 5. Per germline, CDR1 SEHNR and CDR2 FQNEAQ (reference sequence). This CDR3 has 15 amino acids. CDR3 in amino acids: CASSSPQGMNTEAFF. CDR3 coding DNA: TGTGCCAGCAGCTCGCCACAGGGGATGAACACTGAAGCTTTCTTT. The full variable domain, with the rest looked up from reference TRBV7-9 and TRBJ1-1, is DTGVSQNPRHKITKRGQNVTFRCDPISEHNRLYWYRQTLGQGPEFLTYFQNEAQLEKSRLLSDRFSAERPKGSFSTLEIQRTEQGDSAMYLCASSSPQGMNTEAFFGQGTRLTVV.

This clonotype was detected a few times. In DNA, the CDR3 is TGTGCCAGCAGCCTAGCAGAGATCCACGAGCAGTACTTC. Translation gives CASSLAEIHEQYF. The genes are TRBV6-2 or TRBV6-3 and TRBJ2-7; D possibly corresponds to TRBD2 (5 bases). Germline assignment: CDR1 MNHEY and CDR2 SVGEGT. This CDR3 spans 13 amino acids. Trimming left V 6 bases short and J 5 bases short, with 14 bases between.

The count of this clonotype is one. The chain is built from TRBV5-1 and TRBJ2-1; TRBD2 aligns across 11 bases. This CDR3 is built from 15 residues. V lost 3 bases, J lost 11 bases, and 10 bases stayed unmatched. Germline values: CDR1 SGHRS, CDR2 YFSETQ. CDR3 loop: CASSSGTSGSMKQFF. The CDR3 DNA sequence: TGCGCCAGCAGCTCCGGGACTAGCGGCTCCATGAAGCAGTTCTTC.

In regard to this clonotype: A junction boundary mismatches the germline segment, possibly from a read error. V and J are TRBV6-5 and TRBJ1-1, with D possibly matching TRBD1 (6 bases). Germline loops: CDR1 MNHEY, CDR2 SVGAGI. The CDR3 extends over 13 amino acids. CDR3 coding DNA: TGTGCCAGCAGTTACGACAGGAACGCTGAAGCTTTCTTT. Translation: CASSYDRNAEAFF.

This chain links TRBV10-3 with TRBJ2-3; TRBD2 agrees at 10 bases. Germline CDR1 is ENHRY and CDR2 is SYGVKD. The V gene end was trimmed by 0 bases and the J gene end by 4 bases; junction bases not matched to a gene: 10. The CDR3 spans 18 residues. CDR3 loop: CAISESMVTSGSSDTQYF. The CDR3 DNA follows: TGTGCCATCAGTGAGTCGATGGTGACTAGCGGGTCATCAGATACGCAGTATTTT.

The CDR3 DNA is TGTGCCAGCTCCTCGACAACCTACAATGAGCAGTTCTTC. This gives the protein CASSSTTYNEQFF. This rearrangement joins TRBV3-1 to TRBJ2-1; D unclear. This CDR3 has 13 residues. V gave up 8 bases and J gave up 2 bases, with 10 bases separating them. Germline V CDR1 and CDR2: LGHDT, YNNKEL (reference sequence).